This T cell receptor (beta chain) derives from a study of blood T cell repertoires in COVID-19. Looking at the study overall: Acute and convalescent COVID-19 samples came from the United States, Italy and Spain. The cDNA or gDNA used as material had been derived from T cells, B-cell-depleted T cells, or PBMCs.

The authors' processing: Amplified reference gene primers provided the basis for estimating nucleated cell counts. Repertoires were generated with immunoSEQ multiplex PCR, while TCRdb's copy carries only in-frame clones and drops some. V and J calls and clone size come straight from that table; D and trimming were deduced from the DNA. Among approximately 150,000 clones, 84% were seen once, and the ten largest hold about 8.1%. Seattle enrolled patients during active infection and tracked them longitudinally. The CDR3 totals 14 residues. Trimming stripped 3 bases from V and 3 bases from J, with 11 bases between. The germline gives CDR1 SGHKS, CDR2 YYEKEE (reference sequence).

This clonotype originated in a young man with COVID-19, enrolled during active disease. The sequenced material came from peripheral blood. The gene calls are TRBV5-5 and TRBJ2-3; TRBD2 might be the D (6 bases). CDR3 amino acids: CASSSWGRTDTQYF. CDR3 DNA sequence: TGTGCCAGCAGCTCGTGGGGGAGGACAGATACGCAGTATTTT.